This is a list of T cell receptor beta chains from one sample in a study of metastatic and nonmetastatic thyroid tumors. TCRdb re-called the PCR reads via MiXCR. The table shows about 13,000 clones, with around a third occurring only once. The sample comprised tumor tissue. These receptors were obtained from a male donor with papillary thyroid cancer or a benign thyroid nodule (not recorded which). Some clones in this sample may be carry-over from other donors' samples. CDR3s include the opening cysteine and the closing phenylalanine or tryptophan. D genes are given only for firm matches. Size is stated for part of the rows, as once, few or many counts, or as a class when the clone is expanded.

TRBV28	NA	medium-sized	TRBJ1-1	TGTGCCAGCGTACCCGGGGGCCATAACACTGAAGCTTTCTTT	CASVPGGHNTEAFF
TRBV5-1	NA	NA	TRBJ1-4	TGCGCCAGCAGTTACACGGGGGCTGCAACTAATGAAAAACTGTTTTTT	CASSYTGAATNEKLFF
TRBV20-1	NA	NA	TRBJ1-1	TGCAGTGCTAGGGTTCCCGGGGGGGTCAAGACTGAAGCTTTCTTT	CSARVPGGVKTEAFF
TRBV9	TRBD1	once	TRBJ1-2	TGTGCCAGCAGCCCACCGGGACAGGGTGTTGGCTACACCTTC	CASSPPGQGVGYTF
TRBV20-1	NA	NA	TRBJ2-6	TGCAGTGCTCTCCGGGACGGGGATATGTCTGGGGCCAACGTCCTGACTTTC	CSALRDGDMSGANVLTF
TRBV20-1	NA	NA	TRBJ1-1	TGCAGTGCTAGGGATATAACAGGGTTTAGGGTCACTGAAGCTTTCTTT	CSARDITGFRVTEAFF
TRBV12-3/TRBV12-4	TRBD2	few	TRBJ2-2	TGTGCCAGCAGCCCTAGCGGGAGACTTGGCGGGGAGCTGTTTTTT	CASSPSGRLGGELFF
TRBV5-1	TRBD1	NA	TRBJ1-1	TGCGCCAGCAGCATACAGGGGGCTAACACTGAAGCTTTCTTT	CASSIQGANTEAFF
TRBV6-1	NA	NA	TRBJ2-6	TGTGCCGGCAGTGAAGGGGGGGGTTCTGGGGCCAACGTCCTGACTTTC	CAGSEGGGSGANVLTF
TRBV9	NA	few	TRBJ2-3	TGTGCCAGCAGTAGCGCGGATACGCAGTATTTT	CASSSADTQYF
TRBV20-1	NA	NA	TRBJ2-7	TGCAGTGCTAGAGAAGCAACTAGTAATGAGCAGTACTTC	CSAREATSNEQYF
TRBV6-2/TRBV6-3	TRBD2	medium-sized	TRBJ2-3	TGTGCCAGCAGTTACTCCGGACTAGCGGGACTCCCCGGGATAGATACGCAGTATTTT	CASSYSGLAGLPGIDTQYF
TRBV6-1	NA	NA	TRBJ2-7	TGTGCCAGCACCCCGTCCGGGAGCTCCTACGAGCAGTACTTC	CASTPSGSSYEQYF
TRBV11-2	NA	NA	TRBJ2-5	TGTGCCAGCAGCTTCGGATCGAATCAAGAGACCCAGTACTTC	CASSFGSNQETQYF
TRBV7-9	NA	NA	TRBJ1-5	TGTGCCAGCAGCTGGGGGGATAATCAGCCCCAGCATTTT	CASSWGDNQPQHF
TRBV9	NA	few	TRBJ1-2	TGTGCCAGCAGCGTTGCACCGGAGGGCGCGATCTATGGCTACACCTTC	CASSVAPEGAIYGYTF
TRBV7-9	NA	NA	TRBJ2-7	TGTGCCGGAGCCGGGACTCCAGGGGTGGAGCAGTACTTC	CAGAGTPGVEQYF
TRBV9	TRBD2	few	TRBJ2-5	TGTGCCAGCAGCGTAGCCGGACTAGCGGGGGAGCAGGGGGCCCAGTACTTC	CASSVAGLAGEQGAQYF
TRBV6-1	TRBD1	NA	TRBJ2-2	TGTGCCAGCAGGACGGACAGGGGCACCGGGGAGCTGTTTTTT	CASRTDRGTGELFF
TRBV9	NA	medium-sized	TRBJ2-7	TGTGCCAGCAGCGTAGCGGGCGGACCCCACGAGCAGTACTTC	CASSVAGGPHEQYF
TRBV11-2	TRBD2	NA	TRBJ2-1	TGTGCCAGCAGCTTACTAGCGGGGGGGCCAAATGAGCAGTTCTTC	CASSLLAGGPNEQFF
TRBV12-3/TRBV12-4	NA	few	TRBJ2-7	TGTGCCAGCAGTTTAAAATCCACAAGCTCCTACGAGCAGTACTTC	CASSLKSTSSYEQYF
TRBV6-1	TRBD2	NA	TRBJ2-3	TGTGCCAGCAGTGGAGTAGCGGGGGGCGGGGAAGATACGCAGTATTTT	CASSGVAGGGEDTQYF